The 22 T cell receptor beta chains listed next were all sequenced from one sample in a study of T cell changes during pregnancy in multiple sclerosis. Method: immunoSEQ multiplex PCR; TCRdb's copy keeps in-frame clones and lacks some. This table has roughly 40,000 clones, 91% appearing once. Sequences were derived from CD4+ T cells from peripheral blood mononuclear cells, sampled before pregnancy. Receptors originate from a female donor with multiple sclerosis, enrolled in a pregnancy study.

This sequence joins TRBV7-9 and TRBJ2-3; no definite D call. With 4 bases removed from V and 0 bases from J, the gap between germline ends came to 2 bases. Germline CDR1 is SEHNR and CDR2 is FQNEAQ (reference sequence). The CDR3 sequence is 12 residues long. CDR3 DNA sequence: TGTGCCAGCAGCTCGAGCACAGATACGCAGTATTTT. It specifies CASSSSTDTQYF.

The chain uses TRBV30 and TRBJ1-3; D unclear. The CDR3 is 13 residues long. Looked up from germline, CDR1 is GTSNPN and CDR2 is SVGIG (reference sequence). V dropped 2 bases and J dropped 2 bases, with 7 bases sitting between them. The CDR3 bases are TGTGCCTGGAGTCTGGCAACTGGAAACACCATATATTTT. Translated: CAWSLATGNTIYF.

This clone was seen a handful of times. J is TRBJ1-6 and V is TRBV27, with 8 positions matching TRBD1. Germline V gene sequence: CDR1 MNHEY, CDR2 SMNVEV (reference sequence). This CDR3 contains 14 residues. With V trimmed by 2 bases and J by 7 bases, 1 base remained unmatched. CDR3 sequence reads: CASSLGTGNSPLHF. The CDR3 DNA reads as TGTGCCAGCAGTTTAGGGACAGGAAATTCACCCCTCCACTTT.

The chain joins TRBV2 to TRBJ1-2, with 8 bases aligning to TRBD1. Looked up from germline, CDR1 is SNHLY and CDR2 is FYNNEI. After removal of 4 bases from V and 8 bases from J, the junction contained 9 bases not matched to a gene. The CDR3 has 14 amino acids. The CDR3 coding sequence is TGTGCCAGCAGTGGGACAGGGCTTTCGGGCGGCTACACCTTC. Protein: CASSGTGLSGGYTF.

The genes are TRBV27 and TRBJ2-7, with D possibly matching TRBD1 (5 bases). In germline, CDR1 is MNHEY, CDR2 SMNVEV (reference sequence). With 1 base removed from V and 5 bases from J, the gap between germline ends came to 12 bases. The CDR3 is 14 amino acids. In DNA, the CDR3 is TGTGCCAGCAGTTTATTATCCAGGGTCAACGAGCAGTACTTC. As protein: CASSLLSRVNEQYF.

The genes are TRBV10-3 and TRBJ1-4; D might be TRBD1 (5 bases). Trimming took 10 bases from V and 5 from J, leaving 14 bases between them. Germline lookup yields CDR1 ENHRY and CDR2 SYGVKD. CDR3 length: 13 residues. This CDR3 is CATRRGSNEKLFF. The CDR3 DNA reads as TGTGCCACCCGGCGGGGCAGCAATGAAAAACTGTTTTTT.

The chain employs TRBV7-2 and TRBJ2-1; 10 positions agree with TRBD2. The CDR3 is 14 amino acids. The junction had 5 bases not matched to a gene; V was cut back by 5 bases and J by 7 bases. Germline lookup yields CDR1 SGHTA and CDR2 FQGNSA. The CDR3 nucleotides read TGTGCCAGCAGCAGCGGGGGGGCGGTAAATGAGCAGTTCTTC. This sequence encodes CASSSGGAVNEQFF.

The chain couples TRBV6-1 to TRBJ1-3; the match to TRBD1 covers 9 bases. The CDR3 is 14 residues long. V was pared by 7 bases and J by 4 bases, with 5 bases of the junction left unmatched. Germline V gives CDR1 MNHNS, CDR2 SASEGT. CDR3 bases: TGTGCCAGCATCTTCGGGACAGGGGGAAACACCATATATTTT. This translates into CASIFGTGGNTIYF.

This clone was detected only a few times. This chain links TRBV6-1 with TRBJ1-1, with D tentatively TRBD1 (6 bases). Deletions cut 6 bases from V and 6 bases from J, with 14 bases between. The CDR3 runs to 13 residues. From germline, CDR1 is MNHNS and CDR2 SASEGT. For the CDR3, the DNA is TGTGCCAGCAGGAAGACAGGTGTGGCTGAAGCTTTCTTT. Translated, it gives CASRKTGVAEAFF.

The chain carries TRBV2 and TRBJ1-5, with 9 bases aligning to TRBD1. The V gene end was trimmed by 5 bases and the J gene end by 6 bases; junction bases not matched to a gene: 8. Looked up from germline, CDR1 is SNHLY and CDR2 is FYNNEI. This CDR3 has 15 amino acids. The CDR3 sequence: CASSTGQGWGQPQHF. DNA of the CDR3: TGTGCCAGCAGTACCGGACAGGGGTGGGGTCAGCCCCAGCATTTT.

The chain recombines TRBV30 with TRBJ1-2; D is unclear. With 3 bases removed from V and 3 bases from J, the gap between germline ends came to 8 bases. The V gene's germline CDR1 is GTSNPN and CDR2 SVGIG (reference sequence). CDR3 length equals 12 residues. The CDR3, as DNA: TGTGCCTGGAGCGACACGGACTATGGCTACACCTTC. Protein: CAWSDTDYGYTF.

V is TRBV11-2 and J is TRBJ1-2; tentatively, D is TRBD1 (5 bases). Trimming cost V 5 bases and J 7 bases, with 11 bases left between them. The CDR3 runs to 12 residues. CDR1 and CDR2 (germline): SGHAT, FQNNGV. The CDR3 DNA sequence: TGTGCCAGCAGCCCAGGGTACAGTGGCTACACCTTC. Its protein product is CASSPGYSGYTF. The full variable domain, rest sourced from reference TRBV11-2 and TRBJ1-2, is EAGVAQSPRYKIIEKRQSVAFWCNPISGHATLYWYQQILGQGPKLLIQFQNNGVVDDSQLPKDRFSAERLKGVDSTLKIQPAKLEDSAVYLCASSPGYSGYTFGSGTRLTVV.

This chain uses TRBV6-4 with TRBJ1-2; no firm D call. The CDR3 totals 14 residues. Trimming left V 0 bases short and J 4 bases short, with 9 bases between. Germline CDR1 is MRHNA and CDR2 is SNTAGT. The CDR3 nucleotides are TGTGCCAGCAGTGACTCGAGTCTTGGCTATGGCTACACCTTC. Encoded protein: CASSDSSLGYGYTF.

The V call is TRBV7-2, the J call TRBJ1-2, with TRBD1 matching over 7 bases. Germline V gene sequence: CDR1 SGHTA, CDR2 FQGNSA. The CDR3 loop spans 13 amino acids. With V trimmed by 5 bases and J by 4 bases, 4 bases remained unmatched. The CDR3 here is CASSQQGPYGYTF. The CDR3 DNA reads TGTGCCAGCAGCCAACAGGGGCCCTATGGCTACACCTTC.

V and J are TRBV7-9 and TRBJ1-1; 8 bases agree with TRBD1. The CDR3 spans 15 residues. V dropped 5 bases and J dropped 2; count of bases not matched to a gene: 7. CDR1 and CDR2 (germline): SEHNR, FQNEAQ (reference sequence). CDR3 nucleotides: TGTGCCAGCAGCATAGACAGGGGCTCTAACACTGAAGCTTTCTTT. It codes for CASSIDRGSNTEAFF.

CDR3 amino acids: CASSPPGGAEAFF. The CDR3 DNA sequence: TGCGCCAGCAGCCCTCCGGGAGGGGCTGAAGCTTTCTTT. V and J are TRBV5-1 and TRBJ1-1; D may be TRBD1 (5 bases). Germline V gene sequence: CDR1 SGHRS, CDR2 YFSETQ. The CDR3 covers 13 residues. V was trimmed by 4 bases and J by 6 bases, leaving 13 bases between them.

As DNA, the CDR3 is TGTGCCAGCAGCGTCGGGGGGCTCACAGATACGCAGTATTTT. Its translation is CASSVGGLTDTQYF. This chain joins TRBV9 and TRBJ2-3; possible D gene TRBD2, 7 bases. This CDR3 contains 14 residues. Trimming removed 2 bases at V and 2 bases at J, with 9 bases between. Germline V gene data show CDR1 as SGDLS and CDR2 as YYNGEE. The full variable domain, completed using reference TRBV9 and TRBJ2-3, is DSGVTQTPKHLITATGQRVTLRCSPRSGDLSVYWYQQSLDQGLQFLIQYYNGEERAKGNILERFSAQQFPDLHSELNLSSLELGDSALYFCASSVGGLTDTQYFGPGTRLTVL.

The chain combines TRBV4-3 with TRBJ2-7; 8 bases map to TRBD1. From germline, CDR1 is LGHNA and CDR2 YSLEER. Trimming removed 0 bases from V and 3 bases from J; junction bases left unmatched: 4. The CDR3 is 15 residues long. CDR3 bases: TGCGCCAGCAGCCAAGAGGACAGGGTAGACTACGAGCAGTACTTC. As protein: CASSQEDRVDYEQYF.

This clone has a handful of counts. This rearrangement joins TRBV30 to TRBJ1-5; D possibly corresponds to TRBD1 (6 bases). CDR1 and CDR2 (germline): GTSNPN, SVGIG (reference sequence). The CDR3 has 14 residues. V lost 2 bases to trimming and J lost 10 bases, with 18 bases between them. In nucleotides, the CDR3 is TGTGCCTGGAGTTTAATGACAGGAGGTGAACCCCAGCATTTT. Amino acid sequence: CAWSLMTGGEPQHF.

The rearrangement joins TRBV6-1 to TRBJ1-3; no reliable D call. The CDR3 covers 14 residues. The V end was cut by 7 bases, the J end by 0 bases, with 10 bases between. Germline-derived CDR1 and CDR2 are MNHNS and SASEGT. The CDR3 sequence: CASTQRSSGNTIYF. CDR3 bases: TGTGCCAGCACACAGCGGAGCTCTGGAAACACCATATATTTT.

This rearrangement joins TRBV5-1 to TRBJ1-3; no clear D gene. There are 15 residues in the CDR3. V lost 0 bases and J 3 bases, leaving 10 bases between the germline ends. Germline V gives CDR1 SGHRS, CDR2 YFSETQ. The CDR3 loop is CASSLGHLGGNTIYF. In nucleotides, the CDR3 is TGCGCCAGCAGCTTGGGACACTTAGGTGGAAACACCATATATTTT.

The chain joins TRBV7-2 to TRBJ2-5; TRBD1 matches at 9 bases. This CDR3 has 15 amino acids. Germline loops: CDR1 SGHTA, CDR2 FQGNSA. The junction had 6 bases not matched to a gene; V was cut back by 3 bases and J by 4 bases. CDR3 amino acids: CASSLGQGDLETQYF. The CDR3 DNA sequence: TGTGCCAGCAGCTTGGGACAGGGAGATTTAGAGACCCAGTACTTC.